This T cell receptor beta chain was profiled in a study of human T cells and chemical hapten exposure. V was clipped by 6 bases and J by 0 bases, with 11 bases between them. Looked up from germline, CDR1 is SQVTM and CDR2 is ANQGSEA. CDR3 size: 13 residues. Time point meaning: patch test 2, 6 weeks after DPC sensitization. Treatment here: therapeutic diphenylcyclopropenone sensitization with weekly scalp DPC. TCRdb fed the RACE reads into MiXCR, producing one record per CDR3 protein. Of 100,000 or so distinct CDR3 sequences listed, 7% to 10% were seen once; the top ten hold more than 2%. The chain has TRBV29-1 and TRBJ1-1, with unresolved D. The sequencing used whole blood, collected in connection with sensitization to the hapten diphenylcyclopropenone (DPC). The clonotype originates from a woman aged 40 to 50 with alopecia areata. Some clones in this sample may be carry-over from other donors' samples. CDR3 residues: CSVMDGMNTEAFF. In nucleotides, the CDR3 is TGCAGCGTCATGGACGGTATGAACACTGAAGCTTTCTTT. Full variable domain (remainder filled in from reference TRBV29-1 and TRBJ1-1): SAVISQKPSRDICQRGTSLTIQCQVDSQVTMMFWYRQQPGQSLTLIATANQGSEATYESGFVIDKFPISRPNLTFSTLTVSNMSPEDSSIYLCSVMDGMNTEAFFGQGTRLTVV.